This T cell receptor (beta chain) was documented in a study of T cell repertoires in cytomegalovirus infection. Study summary: Used in the study were CMV epitopes, some recently identified and HLA-C-restricted, others well-studied and HLA-B-restricted. Overall study results and limits: There were HLA-C-restricted CMV-specific TCR beta clonotypes dominating the ex vivo response.

Germline V CDR1 and CDR2: MDHEN, SYDVKM. Losses at the gene ends were 4 bases for V and 4 bases for J; bases not matched to a gene: 5. The CDR3 contains 15 residues. This clonotype was seen a handful of times. What it binds is not known. MiXCR, run by TCRdb on the reads, gives a single entry per CDR3 protein. The sample comprises some 480,000 distinct CDR3 sequences, 25% to 35% of which are singletons, and around a sixth rests with the top ten. The V call is TRBV28, the J call TRBJ2-3; 10 nucleotides match TRBD2. The clonotype was recovered from a human donor in good health (CMV status not recorded). Some clones in this sample may be carry-over from other donors' samples. This material consisted of cultured PBMCs, taken from culture after CMV antigen stimulation. CDR3 residues: CASSSIAGGPDTQYF. DNA for the CDR3: TGTGCCAGCAGTTCAATAGCGGGAGGTCCAGATACGCAGTATTTT.